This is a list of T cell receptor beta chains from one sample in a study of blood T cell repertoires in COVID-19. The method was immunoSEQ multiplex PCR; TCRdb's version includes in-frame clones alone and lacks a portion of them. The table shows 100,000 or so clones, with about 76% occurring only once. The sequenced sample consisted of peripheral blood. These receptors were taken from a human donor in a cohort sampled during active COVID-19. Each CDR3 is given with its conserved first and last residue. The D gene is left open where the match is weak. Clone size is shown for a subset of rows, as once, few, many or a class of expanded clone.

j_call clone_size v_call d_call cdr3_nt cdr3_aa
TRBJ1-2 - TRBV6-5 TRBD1 TGTGCCAGCAGTTACCCTGGGACAGGAGCCTATGGCTACACCTTC CASSYPGTGAYGYTF
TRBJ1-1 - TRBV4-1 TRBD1 TGCGCCAGCAGCCAAGGCTCCCGACAGGGGCATAACACTGAAGCTTTCTTT CASSQGSRQGHNTEAFF
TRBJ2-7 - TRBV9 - TGTGCCAGCAGCATGAAAGGAGATGAGCAGTACTTC CASSMKGDEQYF
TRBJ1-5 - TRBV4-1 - TGCGCCAGCAGCCTTCTTCGCTTCGGGCCCCAGCATTTT CASSLLRFGPQHF
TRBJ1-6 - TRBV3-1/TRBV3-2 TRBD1 TGTGCCAGCAGCCAAGTCGCGACAGGGAATTCACCCCTCCACTTT CASSQVATGNSPLHF
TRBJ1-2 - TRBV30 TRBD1 TGTGCCTGGACTCCGCCGACAGGGATCTATGGCTACACCTTC CAWTPPTGIYGYTF
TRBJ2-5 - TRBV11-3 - TGTGCCAGCAGCCGTTCTACGGGGGTCCAAGAGACCCAGTACTTC CASSRSTGVQETQYF
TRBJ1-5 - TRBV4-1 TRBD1 TGCGCCAGCAGCCAGCAGGGGGAAGGCAATCAGCCCCAGCATTTT CASSQQGEGNQPQHF
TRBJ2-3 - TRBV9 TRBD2 TGTGCCAGCAGCGATTCTAGCGGAGCAGATACGCAGTATTTT CASSDSSGADTQYF
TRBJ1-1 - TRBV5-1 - TGCGCCAGCAGCTTGAGTGGCGGACTCACTGAAGCTTTCTTT CASSLSGGLTEAFF
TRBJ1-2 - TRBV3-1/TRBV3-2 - TGTGCCAGCAGCCAAGAACAGTTATATGGCTACACCTTC CASSQEQLYGYTF
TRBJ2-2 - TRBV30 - TGTGCCTGGAGTGTACTAGGGGGAGTGGACACCGGGGAGCTGTTTTTT CAWSVLGGVDTGELFF
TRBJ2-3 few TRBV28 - TGTGCCAGCAGTTCCCCCCTTACAGGGTGGGGCACAGATACGCAGTATTTT CASSSPLTGWGTDTQYF
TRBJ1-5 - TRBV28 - TGTGCCAGCAGTTTTTACAATCGCAATCAGCCCCAGCATTTT CASSFYNRNQPQHF
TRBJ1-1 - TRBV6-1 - TGTGCCAGCAGTGAACGGCTAGCCTTGAACACTGAAGCTTTCTTT CASSERLALNTEAFF
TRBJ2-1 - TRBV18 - TGTGCCAGCTCACCTAGCGGTAGTACCCCCTACAATGAGCAGTTCTTC CASSPSGSTPYNEQFF
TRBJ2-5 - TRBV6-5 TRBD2 TGTGCCAGCAGTTACGGGGGGGACGGCCAAGAGACCCAGTACTTC CASSYGGDGQETQYF
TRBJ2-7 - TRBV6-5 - TGTGCCAGCAGTCCGGTCGGGGACGAGCAGTACTTC CASSPVGDEQYF
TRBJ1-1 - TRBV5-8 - TGTGCCAGCAGCTACATGAACACTGAAGCTTTCTTT CASSYMNTEAFF
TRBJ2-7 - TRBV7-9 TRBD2 TGTGCCAGCAGCCAGCCCGGGAGCGGGAGGGGAGTAACCTACGAGCAGTACTTC CASSQPGSGRGVTYEQYF
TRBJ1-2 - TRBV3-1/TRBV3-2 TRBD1 TGTGCCAGCAGCCCCGGACAGGGGGCATACTATGGCTACACCTTC CASSPGQGAYYGYTF
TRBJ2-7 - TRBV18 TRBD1 TGTGCCAGCTCACCCTCGACAGGGGGCCACTCCTACGAGCAGTACTTC CASSPSTGGHSYEQYF
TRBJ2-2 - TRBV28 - TGTGCCAGCAGTTTTTGGCAGGGCTCGAACACCGGGGAGCTGTTTTTT CASSFWQGSNTGELFF
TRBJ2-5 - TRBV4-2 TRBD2 TGTGCCAGCAGCCAAGATAGGGGGCTAGCGGGAGTCGGGGAGACCCAGTACTTC CASSQDRGLAGVGETQYF
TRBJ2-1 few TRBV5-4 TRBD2 TGTGCCAGCAGCTATAGCGGGAGTACGAATGAGCAGTTCTTC CASSYSGSTNEQFF
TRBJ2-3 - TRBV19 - TGTGCCAGTAGTATAGCGGAGGGGGCCACAGATACGCAGTATTTT CASSIAEGATDTQYF
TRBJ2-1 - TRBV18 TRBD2 TGTGCCAGCTCACCAGGGCAGCGGGAGTCGGGAGAGCAGTTCTTC CASSPGQRESGEQFF
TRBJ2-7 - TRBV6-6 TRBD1 TGTGCCAGCAGTTTGGGACAGGGGATCTACGAGCAGTACTTC CASSLGQGIYEQYF
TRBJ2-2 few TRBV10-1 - TGCGCCAGCAGTGAGTCTAGCGACGGGGAGCTGTTTTTT CASSESSDGELFF
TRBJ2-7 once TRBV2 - TGTGCCAGCAGTGAAGGAGGAGCCTACGAGCAGTACTTC CASSEGGAYEQYF
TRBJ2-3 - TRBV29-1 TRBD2 TGCAGCGTTGATGGCCTAGCGGAGAGCACAGATACGCAGTATTTT CSVDGLAESTDTQYF
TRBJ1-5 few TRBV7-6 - TGTGCCAGCAGCTTAGGAGGGCCGGGCGGTCAGCCCCAGCATTTT CASSLGGPGGQPQHF
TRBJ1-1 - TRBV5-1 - TGCGCCAGCAGCTTCAGCGTTTCGGGGACTGAAGCTTTCTTT CASSFSVSGTEAFF
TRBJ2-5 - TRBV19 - TGTGCCAGTACCCAAAAATTGGGACAGGGGGCTTCTAGCGGGAGGGAAGAGACCCAGTACTTC CASTQKLGQGASSGREETQYF
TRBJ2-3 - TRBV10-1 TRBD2 TGCGCCACCCTAGCTAGCGGATACCATACCACAACAACAGATACGCAGTATTTT CATLASGYHTTTTDTQYF
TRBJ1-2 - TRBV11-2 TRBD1 TGTGCCAGCAGACCTGATGTGGGACAGGCCGGGGGCTACACCTTC CASRPDVGQAGGYTF
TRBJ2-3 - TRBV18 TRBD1 TGTGCCAGCTCACCATTGGGGGGACAGGGCACAGATACGCAGTATTTT CASSPLGGQGTDTQYF
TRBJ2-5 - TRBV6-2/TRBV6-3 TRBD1 TGTGCCAGCAGTACCCACGGGACAGACCAAGAGACCCAGTACTTC CASSTHGTDQETQYF
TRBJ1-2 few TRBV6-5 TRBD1 TGTGCCAGCAGCCCAGGACAGGGTCGCTACACCTTC CASSPGQGRYTF
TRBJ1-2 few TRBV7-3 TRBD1 TGTGCCAGCAGCTTAACTAGGGCACAGGGGATAGATGGCTACACCTTC CASSLTRAQGIDGYTF